What follows are 24 T cell receptor beta chains derived from one specimen sequenced in a study of CD8+CD57+ T cells in acquired aplastic anemia (dated by TCRdb to the late 2010s). The data were produced on an Illumina HiSeq 2000. Genomic DNA was used as template for profiling of TCR beta VDJ combinations and CDR3 sequences. The raw public reads went through TCRdb reprocessing: fastp at Q25, MiXCR clone calling, in-frame beta chains kept. Every CDR3 protein is listed once, alongside the most common genes and DNA of its rows. The sample includes fewer than 200,000 distinct CDR3 sequences, with approximately 60% observed a single time. Roughly 42% of the sample is taken by the ten largest. Sequenced sample: sorted CD4+, CD8+, or CD8+CD57+ T cells (not recorded which) from PBMCs. Receptors were obtained from a human donor in good health.

The chain is built from TRBV19 and TRBJ1-2; a possible D gene is TRBD1 (5 bases). The ends were cut back, 5 bases at V and 6 bases at J, with 19 bases in the middle. CDR1 is LNHDA and CDR2 is SQIVND in the germline V gene (reference sequence). The CDR3 has 15 amino acids. The DNA for the CDR3 is TGTGCCAGTAGTCTCTCCTCCGGGACCGGGCATGGCTACACCTTC. It yields the protein CASSLSSGTGHGYTF.

This clonotype appeared once. The genes are TRBV19 and TRBJ2-3; D uncertain. The CDR3 extends over 13 amino acids. Germline V lookup: CDR1 LNHDA, CDR2 SQIVND (reference sequence). V gave up 4 bases and J gave up 6 bases, with 11 bases separating them. The CDR3: CASSTASWDTQYF. CDR3 DNA: TGTGCCAGTAGTACGGCTAGTTGGGATACGCAGTATTTT.

In its sample, this clonotype was seen a few times. This rearrangement joins TRBV15 to TRBJ1-1, with TRBD1 as a possible D gene (6 bases). V lost 3 bases to trimming and J lost 1 base, with 21 bases between them. The CDR3 runs to 18 residues. Germline V CDR1 and CDR2: LNHNV, YYDKDF (reference sequence). This chain's CDR3 is CATSRIQSPGQPNTEAFF. CDR3 nucleotides: TGTGCCACCAGCAGGATACAATCACCCGGACAGCCGAACACTGAAGCTTTCTTT.

This clonotype was observed a handful of times. The gene calls are TRBV3-1 and TRBJ2-1, with D perhaps assigned TRBD1 or TRBD2 (7 bases each). Trimming stripped 0 bases from V and 8 bases from J, with 14 bases between. This CDR3 contains 15 residues. Germline V gene sequence: CDR1 LGHDT, CDR2 YNNKEL (reference sequence). The CDR3 loop reads CASSQEGGGTDEQFF. The DNA for the CDR3 is TGTGCCAGCAGCCAAGAAGGGGGAGGGACAGATGAGCAGTTCTTC.

This clonotype was found once. Germline and junction disagree at one end, which may indicate a read error. The rearrangement joins TRBV15 to TRBJ2-1; D is perhaps TRBD2 (5 bases). Germline V gene lookup returns CDR1 LNHNV and CDR2 YYDKDF (reference sequence). The CDR3 length is 17 residues. In DNA form, the CDR3 reads TGTGCCGCCAGCAGCTTGGGGTCGGGCGGGCCCTACAATGAGCAGTTCTTC. Its protein product is CAASSLGSGGPYNEQFF.

The V gene is TRBV7-9, the J gene TRBJ2-7, with TRBD2 matching over 13 bases. The germline gives CDR1 SEHNR, CDR2 FQNEAQ (reference sequence). The CDR3 contains 16 residues. Unmatched junction bases numbered 4, after V lost 3 bases and J lost 2 bases. CDR3 residues: CASSLVGLAGAYEQYF. CDR3 nucleotide sequence: TGTGCCAGCAGCTTGGTAGGACTAGCGGGAGCCTACGAGCAGTACTTC.

The V and J genes are TRBV11-2 and TRBJ1-2, with D unclear. The germline V gene encodes CDR1 SGHAT and CDR2 FQNNGV. Trimming stripped 7 bases from V and 2 bases from J, with 17 bases between. The length of the CDR3 is 15 residues. The CDR3 sequence: CASNGGTIENYGYTF. The CDR3 DNA follows: TGTGCCAGCAATGGAGGCACCATCGAGAACTATGGCTACACCTTC.

The rearrangement links TRBV29-1 to TRBJ2-7, with 8 bases that match TRBD1. The germline CDR1 and CDR2 sequences are SQVTM and ANQGSEA. V was pared by 4 bases and J by 3 bases, with 2 bases of the junction left unmatched. This CDR3 is 12 amino acids long. The CDR3 here is CSVGTGIYEQYF. CDR3 in DNA: TGCAGCGTTGGGACAGGGATCTACGAGCAGTACTTC.

This clonotype came up a few times. The V and J genes are TRBV7-6 and TRBJ2-2; 9 bases map to TRBD1. The CDR3 runs 15 residues. Germline CDR1 is SGHVS and CDR2 is FNYEAQ. V was pared by 4 bases and J by 7 bases, with 7 bases of the junction left unmatched. The CDR3 coding sequence is TGTGCCAGCAGCTCGGGACAGGGATCGCACGGGGAGCTGTTTTTT. It translates to CASSSGQGSHGELFF.

The V gene is TRBV7-6, the J gene TRBJ2-3, with a tentative D call TRBD1 (6 bases). CDR1 SGHVS and CDR2 FNYEAQ come from the germline V gene. There are 15 residues in the CDR3. V dropped 2 bases and J dropped 2 bases, with 11 bases sitting between them. This CDR3 reads CASSLPGDLTDTQYF. The CDR3, as DNA: TGTGCCAGCAGCTTACCAGGGGACCTCACAGATACGCAGTATTTT. Using reference TRBV7-6 and TRBJ2-3 for the parts outside the CDR3, the full variable domain is GAGVSQSPRYKVTKRGQDVALRCDPISGHVSLYWYRQALGQGPEFLTYFNYEAQQDKSGLPNDRFSAERPEGSISTLTIQRTEQRDSAMYRCASSLPGDLTDTQYFGPGTRLTVL.

At least ten counts were recorded for this clonotype. The CDR3 bases are TGTGCCAGTAGTATCTCTGGCGGGAGCGCCGGGGAGCTGTTTTTT. It yields the protein CASSISGGSAGELFF. The chain recombines TRBV19 with TRBJ2-2, with 7 bases aligning to TRBD2. Losses at the gene ends were 3 bases for V and 6 bases for J; bases not matched to a gene: 7. The CDR3 contains 15 residues. The germline CDR1 and CDR2 sequences are LNHDA and SQIVND (reference sequence).

This chain uses TRBV7-9 with TRBJ2-5; D gene ambiguous. The assigned J gene may be wrong: the sequence end matches TRBJ2-1 better. Germline V CDR1 and CDR2: SEHNR, FQNEAQ (reference sequence). The CDR3 runs 12 residues. CDR3: CASSLDPREQFF. Written as DNA, the CDR3 is TGTGCCAGCAGCTTAGATCCCCGGGAGCAGTTCTTC.

The V call is TRBV20-1, the J call TRBJ2-1, with TRBD2 matching over 10 bases. V lost 1 base and J lost 3; bases outside the gene matches: 3. CDR3 length: 15 amino acids. Germline V CDR1 and CDR2: DFQATT, SNEGSKA (reference sequence). CDR3 sequence reads: CSARVWTSGYNEQFF. CDR3 nucleotides: TGCAGTGCTAGAGTGTGGACTAGCGGCTACAATGAGCAGTTCTTC.

As for this clonotype: A read error may account for a junction end that differs from germline. The chain employs TRBV7-7 and TRBJ2-1; 12 bases fit TRBD2. Germline V gene data show CDR1 as SSHAT and CDR2 as FNYEAQ (reference sequence). This CDR3 has 13 residues. Here the CDR3 DNA reads TGTGCTAGCAGCCGACTAGCGGGAGATGAGCAGTTCTTC. As protein: CASSRLAGDEQFF.

The chain joins TRBV15 to TRBJ1-2; a possible D gene is TRBD1 (6 bases). From germline, CDR1 is LNHNV and CDR2 YYDKDF (reference sequence). This CDR3 has 15 residues. With 3 bases removed from V and 3 bases from J, the gap between germline ends came to 14 bases. The CDR3: CATSRATRGDYGYTF. The CDR3 coding sequence is TGTGCCACCAGCAGGGCGACAAGGGGGGACTATGGCTACACCTTC.

This chain connects TRBV9 to TRBJ2-3, with 7 bases that match TRBD2. Germline V CDR1 and CDR2: SGDLS, YYNGEE. The V segment lost 6 bases and the J segment 0 bases; nucleotides outside the gene matches: 10. The CDR3 extends over 16 amino acids. Here the CDR3 reads CASIPGLAESTDTQYF. CDR3 DNA: TGTGCCAGCATTCCCGGGCTAGCGGAGAGCACAGATACGCAGTATTTT.

In the case of this clonotype: The junction differs from germline at one of its ends, possibly a read error. CDR3 region: CASSLAHGLGYGYTF. The CDR3 coding sequence is TGCGCCAGCAGCTTAGCGCACGGTTTGGGCTATGGCTACACCTTC. J is TRBJ1-2 and V is TRBV7-4, with D unresolved. This CDR3 is 15 amino acids long. CDR1 and CDR2 (germline): SGHVT, SQSDAQ.

This clonotype was observed a single time. The chain employs TRBV20-1 and TRBJ2-7, with a tentative D call TRBD1 (6 bases). Per the germline V gene, CDR1 is DFQATT and CDR2 is SNEGSKA (reference sequence). CDR3 length: 13 amino acids. V was trimmed by 5 bases and J by 0 bases, leaving 11 bases between them. The CDR3 loop is CSASTGSSYEQYF. The DNA of the CDR3 is TGCAGTGCTTCGACAGGCAGCTCCTACGAGCAGTACTTC.

The chain combines TRBV9 with TRBJ1-5, with no clear D. This CDR3 region has 15 residues. Germline loops: CDR1 SGDLS, CDR2 YYNGEE. Trimming left V 0 bases short and J 3 bases short, with 10 bases between. The CDR3 reads CASSVAGSSNQPQHF. Written as DNA, the CDR3 is TGTGCCAGCAGCGTAGCGGGAAGCTCCAATCAGCCCCAGCATTTT.

The chain employs TRBV5-1 and TRBJ2-3; 9 bases are shared with TRBD1. CDR3 length: 15 residues. J was trimmed by 1 base and V by 5 bases; bases with no gene match: 5. Germline V gives CDR1 SGHRS, CDR2 YFSETQ. CDR3 nucleotide sequence: TGCGCCAGCAGGGATGGGGACAGGGGCACAGATACGCAGTATTTT. Translated: CASRDGDRGTDTQYF.

This clonotype was seen a single time. The chain has TRBV25-1 and TRBJ2-3; 11 bases map to TRBD2. Germline V gene lookup returns CDR1 MGHDK and CDR2 SYGVNS. This CDR3 region has 21 residues. J lost 0 bases, V lost 3 bases, and 17 bases had no gene match. The CDR3, as DNA: TGTGCCAGCAGTGATCCAATAGCGGGAGGGCCTGAACACACTAGCACAGATACGCAGTATTTT. Translated, it gives CASSDPIAGGPEHTSTDTQYF.

This clonotype has a handful of counts. The V call is TRBV13, the J call TRBJ1-6; D unresolved. There are 13 residues in the CDR3. The germline gives CDR1 PRHDT, CDR2 FYEKMQ (reference sequence). Trimming removed 0 bases from V and 14 bases from J, with 11 bases in between. CDR3 bases: TGTGCCAGCAGCTTAGGCCAAAGTTTCACCCTCCACTTT. Translation gives CASSLGQSFTLHF.

The V call is TRBV29-1, the J call TRBJ2-3; D unresolved. Germline V gene sequence: CDR1 SQVTM, CDR2 ANQGSEA. The CDR3 covers 15 residues. V gave up 5 bases and J gave up 3 bases, with 18 bases separating them. DNA for the CDR3: TGCAGCGTTTGCCCCTTAGTGAGTGGAACAGATACGCAGTATTTT. Its translation: CSVCPLVSGTDTQYF.

This chain joins TRBV9 and TRBJ1-3, with D possibly TRBD1 on 6 matching bases. This CDR3 region has 15 residues. Germline values: CDR1 SGDLS, CDR2 YYNGEE. Trimming removed 0 bases from V and 5 bases from J, with 12 bases in between. The CDR3, as DNA: TGTGCCAGCAGCGTAGCGGGGGGCCTTAGAAACACCATATATTTT. Amino acids: CASSVAGGLRNTIYF.